This T cell receptor beta chain originates from a study of cytomegalovirus exposure and HLA in healthy donors (dated by TCRdb to 2016 to 2017). About the study as a whole: An earlier analysis of around 600 of the donors reported about 290 Gb of sequence data and 100 million to 140 million unique TCR beta sequences from 150 million to 200 million T cells. Roughly 300 gigabases of sequencing data and around 88 million unique TCR sequences made up an early release that covered 500 to 700 HLA-typed donors. The genetic ancestry cluster associated with self-reported Caucasian donors included about 84% of the roughly 380 genotyped donors. The aim of the study was to test whether cataloging public T cell receptors could identify signatures of past pathogen exposure. Using immunosequencing, the study profiled T cell repertoires from fewer than 850 subjects and related those repertoires to cytomegalovirus serostatus. Besides the first cohort of 666 subjects, a separate validation cohort made up of 120 different subjects was used. To predict cytomegalovirus infection status, the study brought together high-throughput TCR immunosequencing, statistical association of individual TCRs with disease status, and machine learning. To study patterns of TCR occurrence, a later analysis re-analyzed previously published TCR beta repertoires from under 750 donors and added high-resolution HLA genotyping. Rather than using new phenotypic data, the later analysis identified candidate immune exposures from TCR beta sequences and from how often those sequences occurred across donors. An earlier analysis of several hundred of the donors applied high-throughput TCR beta sequencing to assess whether each TCR beta V gene segment acted as functional or pseudogenic. Donor age, sex, ethnicity and CMV serostatus were compiled alongside the repertoire data. A later genetic analysis used genome-wide SNP genotypes for 398 of the 666 donors, treating that subset as a discovery cohort. Every discovery cohort repertoire had been produced on one sequencing platform. HLA typing included class I and class II loci at four-digit resolution. Typing coverage differed by locus: A, B, C, DRB1 and DQB1 were typed in roughly 620-630 donors, DQA1 in roughly 510, DPA1 in over 600, and DPB1 in just under 490. About five DR-DQ haplotypes were handled as single units for association and clustering, since linkage in the cohort was strong. Among about 360 genotyped donors of the cohort, an average of around 240,000 unique TCR beta nucleotide sequences were sequenced per donor, roughly 18% of them non-productive.

Libraries were made using the immunoSEQ multiplex PCR assay. For the multiplex PCR, a mixture combining 60 forward primers for TCR Vbeta segments and 13 reverse primers for TCR Jbeta segments was used. The CDR3 region of rearranged TCR beta genes was amplified from genomic DNA by a multiplex PCR assay. The Illumina HiSeq System was used to sequence the amplified TCR beta libraries as 87-base-pair reads. As for how the authors treated the data: A later analysis tallied about 77 million unique TCR beta chains across the 600 to 700 repertoires, and 10 million to 11 million of those chains were shared by two or more donors. Raw reads were error-corrected and collapsed into unique sequences with a nearest-neighbor algorithm that merged closely related sequences to remove PCR and sequencing errors. Alignment of CDR3 sequences to IMGT reference sequences was used to assign V, D and J gene segments. For a sequence to be retained, at least a six-nucleotide match to both a V gene segment and a J gene segment was required. Rearrangements were classified as productive when the CDR3 lacked stop codons and remained in frame with V and J, and all other rearrangements were classified as non-productive. CDR3 was defined according to IMGT convention as the region running from the second conserved V-encoded cysteine to the conserved J-encoded phenylalanine. In an earlier analysis of more than 550 of the donors, sequences lacking an unambiguous match to a single V gene segment were excluded. An earlier analysis of 587 of the donors classified V segments as functional when productive rearrangements were above 56.7% and as segregating when the standard deviation between donors was above 5%. To diagnose cytomegalovirus status from the catalog of TCR beta chain sequences, a statistical classification framework was built. In a later analysis, V and J genes were assigned by comparing TCR nucleotide sequences against IMGT/GENE-DB human TR gene sequences. The TCRdist pipeline was used in a later analysis to assign CDR3 sequences and most-parsimonious VDJ recombination scenarios. In a later analysis, every TCR beta chain was defined by the combination of its CDR3 amino acid sequence and its V-gene family, and reads without a unique V-gene family were dropped. In a later analysis, several hundred highly shared, low-generation-probability nucleotide sequences were removed to address suspected cross-contamination and a sequencing artifact. For each public chain, a later analysis derived a clonal expansion index from normalized ranks of inferred template counts within each repertoire. Generation probabilities in a later analysis came from a VDJ recombination model fitted to out-of-frame rearrangements, and those results were checked against IGoR. Hypergeometric tests were used in a later analysis to score TCR-TCR, TCR-HLA and TCR-CMV co-occurrence, with a repertoire-size bias correction applied to the TCR pairs. A later analysis estimated false discovery rates by permuting HLA or CMV assignments 20 times. In a later analysis, co-occurring TCRs were grouped using DBSCAN, with TCRdist sequence similarity added in when clustering inside HLA-allele-positive subsets. Co-occurrence clustering excluded repertoires with fewer than 30,000 or more than 120,000 public chains, plus five with anomalous nucleotide sharing. Here the immuneACCESS table is served through TCRdb, limited to in-frame sequences with V and J called. Missing clones are a known gap in these copies; in checked studies unresolved V genes cover under half, and the rest lacks a known reason. V and J calls and clone size follow that table, whereas D and trimming were derived from the DNA. The sample contains about 150,000 clones, 75% to 80% of them found a single time. In total, the top ten clones hold 1.7% of the sample.

The cohort consisted of fewer than 700 healthy bone marrow donors. At the time of sampling, every cohort member was nominally healthy, though immune exposures that went unrecorded were likely present. The donor tested CMV seronegative and was one of the 352 seronegative cohort members. Each donor provided a peripheral blood sample, and peripheral blood mononuclear cells were used for TCR beta sequencing. The Qiagen DNeasy Blood Extraction Kit was used to extract genomic DNA from the blood cell samples. Regarding this clone: The antigen it binds to is not known. Base quality data are lacking; no much larger clone is found one base away.

Broader findings and caveats from the paper: A later genetic analysis reported fewer N-insertions in productive TCRs among donors in an Asian-associated ancestry cluster than the roughly 640-donor mean. An earlier analysis of 587 of the donors showed that most TCR beta V segments appeared in productive rearrangements either about 87% or about 30% of the time, which broadly matched IMGT annotations. Because counts were too low, fewer than 20 rarely observed V segments, including chromosome 9 orphons, were excluded from the earlier analysis of 587 of the donors. A later genetic analysis associated a missense DCLRE1C variant with V-gene and J-gene trimming of TCR beta chains, and an independent cohort replicated the association. While some public TCRs were present in many individuals, most TCR sequences turned up only very rarely across donors. The only immune exposure information available for the cohort was CMV serostatus. In a later analysis, HLA-associated TCR beta chains showed more clonal expansion and lower generation probabilities than non-associated chains that were equally common. The study gave a list of some 150 TCR beta chains associated with cytomegalovirus. A further reported finding was that TCR beta sequences accurately predicted the HLA-A and HLA-B alleles for most subjects in the first cohort. A later analysis reported that several top co-occurrence clusters appeared linked to parvovirus B19, influenza, CMV and Epstein-Barr virus. The presence/absence analyses assumed that sequencing depth was roughly uniform across donors, and that assumption may not be true. Assigning TCR associations to individual alleles was difficult when HLA alleles, especially DR and DQ, strongly co-occurred. Correlated functional status among segregating V segments might be attributable to linkage disequilibrium, but an unknown experimental factor could not be ruled out. The classifier was reported to diagnose cytomegalovirus status with high specificity and sensitivity in both the original and validation cohorts. A group of highly shared sequence variants was considered likely to be a technical artifact of the sequencing pipeline. This cohort had only TCR beta chains sequenced, and the lack of alpha or paired-chain data limited which features could be detected. A later analysis found that TCR association rates varied across HLA loci, with DRB1 alleles showing the most associated TCRs and HLA-C alleles the fewest. A few of the identified cytomegalovirus-associated TCR beta chains were confirmed in vitro to be specific for cytomegalovirus antigens. The authors suggested that the approach could potentially be generalized to other disease states and immunological phenotypes. Specific HLA alleles were associated with roughly 16,000 TCR beta sequences at a false discovery rate of 0.05 in a later analysis. A later analysis found that most CMV-associated TCR beta chains appeared HLA-restricted, with HLA associations seemingly driven largely by CMV exposure. HLA typing was unavailable for some donors at each locus, so association tests used only the typed subset.

Source material: PBMCs. This clonotype was obtained from a woman under 40 in good health and CMV-seronegative.

The nucleotide sequence reads as follows: TGTGCCAGCAGCAACCGCCCGAGGGACTATGGCTACACCTTC. Its protein reads: CASSNRPRDYGYTF. Recombination linked TRBV5-8 to TRBJ1-2, with no D gene named confidently. The CDR3 holds 14 amino acids from the cysteine to the phenylalanine. Left in the record is the CDR3 DNA by itself, 42 bases read in frame from the first base. The junction carries 13 bases between V and J, which are trimmed by 4 bases and 3 bases respectively. CDR1 SGHTS and CDR2 YDEGEE are derived from the germline V gene.